The 19 T cell receptor beta chains below all came from one sample that was sequenced in a study of blood T cell repertoires in COVID-19. Sequencing was performed with immunoSEQ multiplex PCR; in TCRdb, only in-frame clones are kept and a portion is missing. The table includes some 150,000 clones, roughly four fifths detected once. Sequences were obtained from peripheral blood. The receptor set was obtained from a human donor with acute or convalescent COVID-19. The donor label of this sample is uncertain.

This chain links TRBV3-1 (or the pseudogene TRBV3-2) with TRBJ2-7; 14 nucleotides agree with TRBD2. CDR1 is LGHDT and CDR2 is YNNKEL in the germline V gene (reference sequence). After removal of 5 bases from V and 5 bases from J, the junction contained 8 bases not matched to a gene. This CDR3 has 16 amino acids. CDR3 nucleotides: TGTGCCAGCAGCGAGCGACTAGCGGGAGGGCCCCACGAGCAGTACTTC. Residues: CASSERLAGGPHEQYF.

Only a few counts were recorded for this clone. J is TRBJ1-5 and V is TRBV2; 9 nucleotides agree with TRBD1. CDR1 SNHLY and CDR2 FYNNEI come from the germline V gene. This CDR3 region has 14 residues. Trimming took 5 bases from V and 6 from J; bases not matched to a gene: 5. The chain's CDR3 is CASSPTGGFQPQHF. CDR3 DNA: TGTGCCAGCAGTCCTACAGGGGGCTTTCAGCCCCAGCATTTT.

This clone was picked up a small number of times. V is TRBV19 and J is TRBJ2-7, with 8 nucleotides matching TRBD2. The J segment lost 7 bases and the V segment lost 5 bases, leaving 13 bases of the junction unmatched. The CDR3 length is 15 residues. Germline loops: CDR1 LNHDA, CDR2 SQIVND (reference sequence). DNA of the CDR3: TGTGCCAGTAGTTCTACCCGGGGGGGGAATTCTGAGCAGTACTTC. Its translation: CASSSTRGGNSEQYF.

This sequence joins TRBV11-3 and TRBJ1-1; D remains unclear. Germline CDR1 SGHNT, CDR2 YENEEA. The length of the CDR3 is 14 residues. V dropped 1 base and J dropped 1 base, with 7 bases sitting between them. CDR3 loop: CASSLGGANTEAFF. Here the CDR3 DNA reads TGTGCCAGCAGCTTAGGAGGAGCGAACACTGAAGCTTTCTTT.

The chain joins TRBV29-1 to TRBJ2-4, with a possible D match to TRBD1 (6 bases). The CDR3 is made up of 23 amino acids. The germline CDR1 and CDR2 sequences are SQVTM and ANQGSEA. The V and J ends lost 1 base and 1 base respectively, with 35 bases between them. CDR3 region: CSVEAGILFGTGYRLWAKNIQYF. CDR3 in DNA: TGCAGCGTTGAAGCCGGGATACTTTTTGGAACAGGGTATAGGTTGTGGGCCAAAAACATTCAGTACTTC. The whole variable domain, filled in from reference TRBV29-1 and TRBJ2-4, reads SAVISQKPSRDICQRGTSLTIQCQVDSQVTMMFWYRQQPGQSLTLIATANQGSEATYESGFVIDKFPISRPNLTFSTLTVSNMSPEDSSIYLCSVEAGILFGTGYRLWAKNIQYFGAGTRLSVL.

About this clone itself: One end of the junction varies from germline; a read error may be responsible. The genes are TRBV5-1 and TRBJ1-1; no reliable D call. The V gene's germline CDR1 is SGHRS and CDR2 YFSETQ. The CDR3 spans 18 residues. CDR3 nucleotide sequence: TGCGCCAGCAGCATCTATCCAACCGAGGCGGGCATGAAGACTGAAGCTTTCTTT. It encodes CASSIYPTEAGMKTEAFF. The full variable domain, rest sourced from reference TRBV5-1 and TRBJ1-1, is KAGVTQTPRYLIKTRGQQVTLSCSPISGHRSVSWYQQTPGQGLQFLFEYFSETQRNKGNFPGRFSGRQFSNSRSEMNVSTLELGDSALYLCASSIYPTEAGMKTEAFFGQGTRLTVV.

The V and J genes are TRBV30 and TRBJ2-7; 7 nucleotides line up with TRBD2. This CDR3 spans 13 amino acids. Germline V lookup: CDR1 GTSNPN, CDR2 SVGIG (reference sequence). The J segment lost 3 bases and the V segment lost 3 bases, leaving 5 bases of the junction unmatched. CDR3 loop: CAWSGGSSYEQYF. CDR3 nucleotide sequence: TGTGCCTGGAGCGGGGGGAGTAGCTACGAGCAGTACTTC.

The rearrangement links TRBV6-5 to TRBJ1-1, with 7 bases aligning to TRBD1. The V gene end was trimmed by 2 bases and the J gene end by 8 bases; junction bases not matched to a gene: 11. Germline V gene sequence: CDR1 MNHEY, CDR2 SVGAGI. CDR3 size: 15 residues. CDR3 in amino acids: CASSYLGQAPLEAFF. The CDR3 coding sequence is TGTGCCAGCAGTTACCTCGGACAGGCCCCATTAGAAGCTTTCTTT.

The chain employs TRBV3-1 (or the pseudogene TRBV3-2) and TRBJ1-3; TRBD1 matches at 8 bases. This CDR3 comprises 18 residues. The germline V gene has CDR1 LGHDT and CDR2 YNNKEL (reference sequence). The V gene end was trimmed by 4 bases and the J gene end by 0 bases; junction bases not matched to a gene: 11. CDR3 residues: CASSRGRGLTSSGNTIYF. The CDR3 nucleotides are TGTGCCAGCAGCCGGGGCAGGGGGCTAACGAGCTCTGGAAACACCATATATTTT.

V gene TRBV9 combines with J gene TRBJ2-5; 8 bases match TRBD2. Germline assignment: CDR1 SGDLS and CDR2 YYNGEE. The J segment lost 4 bases and the V segment lost 0 bases, leaving 8 bases of the junction unmatched. The CDR3 has 16 residues. CDR3 nucleotide sequence: TGTGCCAGCAGCGTAGGAGTCGGGGGGGCCGGAGAGACCCAGTACTTC. It yields the protein CASSVGVGGAGETQYF.

Regarding this clone: Germline and junction disagree at one end, which may indicate a read error. The V gene is TRBV6-4, the J gene TRBJ2-7; D may be TRBD1 (6 bases). CDR1 and CDR2 (germline): MRHNA, SNTAGT. This CDR3 comprises 11 residues. CDR3 in DNA: TGTGCCAGCAGGACGAGGGGGATGGGGAAGTTC. It specifies CASRTRGMGKF.

This rearrangement joins TRBV4-1 to TRBJ1-4; 12 positions agree with TRBD1. Looked up from germline, CDR1 is MGHRA and CDR2 is YSYEKL. V was clipped by 2 bases and J by 15 bases; unmatched bases: 10. The CDR3 totals 15 residues. CDR3 loop: CASSQSGTGGGLVFF. As DNA, the CDR3 is TGCGCCAGCAGCCAATCCGGGACAGGGGGCGGATTGGTGTTTTTT.

This clone was counted once. This rearrangement joins TRBV5-1 to TRBJ2-1, with D perhaps TRBD2 (7 bases). V shed 4 bases and J shed 0 bases, with 17 bases lying between them. CDR3 length: 17 residues. Germline loops: CDR1 SGHRS, CDR2 YFSETQ. Here the CDR3 DNA reads TGCGCCAGCAGCCCCCCGGGGGGCCGGAGCTCCTACAATGAGCAGTTCTTC. It encodes CASSPPGGRSSYNEQFF.

The chain employs TRBV7-8 and TRBJ1-1; no clear D. Between the trimmed V and J ends, which lost 5 bases and 1 base, there was a span of 11 bases. The CDR3 totals 14 residues. Germline V gives CDR1 SGHVS, CDR2 FQNEAQ. The CDR3 is CASSAFTANTEAFF. The CDR3 coding sequence is TGTGCCAGCAGCGCGTTTACAGCGAACACTGAAGCTTTCTTT.

About this clone: The junction differs from germline at one of its ends, possibly a read error. V gene TRBV19 combines with J gene TRBJ1-1, with D possibly being TRBD1 (6 bases). Germline values: CDR1 LNHDA, CDR2 SQIVND (reference sequence). This CDR3 has 14 residues. The CDR3 DNA sequence: TGTGCCAGTAGCATAGGGGGGGAGGACACTGAAGCTTTCTTT. This translates into CASSIGGEDTEAFF.

CDR3 nucleotide sequence: TGTGCCAGCAGTTACTCATTTAGCGGGGGACTCGAGCAGTACTTC. Translation: CASSYSFSGGLEQYF. The rearrangement links TRBV6-5 to TRBJ2-7; 9 bases map to TRBD2. This CDR3 is 15 amino acids long. Trimming took 0 bases from V and 6 from J; bases not matched to a gene: 6. The germline gives CDR1 MNHEY, CDR2 SVGAGI.

The V and J genes are TRBV11-2 and TRBJ1-6; tentative D call: TRBD1 (5 bases). From germline, CDR1 is SGHAT and CDR2 FQNNGV. The CDR3 totals 14 residues. Trimming removed 3 bases from V and 7 bases from J, with 10 bases in between. The CDR3 spells CASSFVRGNSPLHF. CDR3 nucleotides: TGTGCCAGCAGCTTTGTTAGGGGAAATTCACCCCTCCACTTT.

In DNA, the CDR3 is TGTGCCAGCAGCCAGGGTGGAGGGCAGACCCAGTACTTC. It encodes CASSQGGGQTQYF. This chain uses TRBV14 with TRBJ2-5; a weak D match, TRBD2 (6 bases). Germline CDR1 reads SGHDN; CDR2 reads FVKESK. V was clipped by 3 bases and J by 6 bases, with 11 bases between them. This CDR3 region has 13 residues.

This chain joins TRBV11-2 and TRBJ2-7, with 11 bases aligning to TRBD1. V dropped 5 bases and J dropped 3; count of bases not matched to a gene: 6. The germline V gene has CDR1 SGHAT and CDR2 FQNNGV. The CDR3 is 15 residues long. The CDR3 spells CASSRTGTGGYEQYF. CDR3 DNA sequence: TGTGCCAGCAGCAGAACCGGGACAGGGGGCTACGAGCAGTACTTC.